This T cell receptor (beta chain) appears in the sequencing data of a study of blood T cell repertoires in COVID-19 (dated by TCRdb to 2019 to 2021). Notes on the research overall: Samples from collaborators originated in the United States, Italy and Spain and spanned both the acute and convalescent phases of COVID-19. Sample metadata almost always included a de-identified subject ID, COVID-19 status, age in years and sex. The repertoires were released in a freely available public database intended as a resource for research on the immune response to SARS-CoV-2. Deeply sampled blood TCRbeta repertoires from subjects exposed to, actively infected with, or recovered from COVID-19 were included in the dataset. The material from the prospective study consisted of cDNA or gDNA derived from T cells, B-cell-depleted T cells, or PBMCs. The samples were drawn from two sources: the first 160 participants of the ongoing ImmuneRACE study, and 1,000 to 1,500 subjects contributed by 6 global collaborators. Where available, HLA class I and class II types were obtained from metadata supplied by the sample provider rather than from assay-based typing.

One collaborating source in Seattle enrolled patients during active infection and followed them longitudinally through the course of disease. The collaborating institutions used their own protocols to collect whole blood in K2EDTA tubes. For TCRbeta analysis, collaborator samples were shipped as frozen whole blood, as isolated PBMCs, or as DNA extracted from either sample type. The immunoSEQ Assay, a bias-controlled multiplex PCR, was used to amplify TCRbeta CDR3 regions from genomic DNA. Per the source publication's procedure: The number of nucleated cells in each sample was estimated by amplification of reference gene primers within the assay. To quantify the absolute abundance of each unique TCRbeta CDR3 rearrangement, sequence reads were collapsed and filtered. For each sample, productive Simpson clonality was calculated as the square root of Simpson's diversity index across productive rearrangements. TCRdb re-hosts the immuneACCESS table, in-frame sequences only. Its copies lack some clones; in the studies checked, an unresolved V gene accounts for under half of them, and the cause for the rest is not known. V and J calls plus clone size are reproduced from that table; the DNA served to infer D and trimming. Recorded for this sample are 250,000 to 400,000 clones; approximately 87% of them occurred a single time. Roughly 2.8% of the sample lies in the top ten.

To note about this clone: Its target antigen remains unknown. No clone much larger than this one lies a single base away; base qualities are absent.

Beyond this particular receptor, the publication reports: The amount of clinical and demographic metadata varied by source and participant and was provided uncurated.

The CDR3 contains 13 residues, cysteine and phenylalanine counted. The retained sequence is limited to the CDR3, 39 bases, with the frame set at the first base. Based on the germline V gene (reference sequence), the CDR1 and CDR2 sequences are MNHEY and SMNVEV. V was cut back by 2 bases and J by 1 base, leaving a gap of 5 bases between them. This clonotype was sampled from a woman younger than 45 with COVID-19, enrolled during active disease. Source material: peripheral blood. The chain joins TRBV27 to TRBJ1-1; the D gene cannot be named for sure. The CDR3: CASSLLRNTEAFF. The base sequence is TGTGCCAGCAGTTTACTCAGGAACACTGAAGCTTTCTTT.